The sequence of this T cell receptor (beta chain) was determined in a study of blood T cell repertoires in COVID-19. Study-level information: The cDNA or gDNA used as material had been derived from T cells, B-cell-depleted T cells, or PBMCs.

In the case of this clone: Other DNA sequences within the sample encode an identical CDR3.

Under the authors' procedure: Reference gene primer amplification in the assay estimated nucleated cell counts. Produced via immunoSEQ multiplex PCR; TCRdb's table is partial and in-frame only. Clone size and the V and J calls come from that table; the DNA yielded D and trimming. The profile shows 150,000 to 200,000 clones, over 80% of them singletons. V was trimmed by 0 bases and J by 8 bases, leaving 14 bases between them. The CDR3 runs 15 residues. Germline CDR1 and CDR2: SGDLS and YYNGEE. V is TRBV9 and J is TRBJ1-4; D might be TRBD1 (5 bases). Sequenced material: peripheral blood. The TCR sequence derives from a woman aged 30 to 39 with acute or convalescent COVID-19. CDR3 region: CASSVVGARGEKLFF. CDR3 DNA: TGTGCCAGCAGCGTAGTAGGGGCCCGCGGAGAAAAACTGTTTTTT.